The 24 T cell receptor beta chains below were found in one sample sequenced in a study of regulatory T cells in long-lasting Graves disease. Time point indicated: persistent/refractory GD, antithyroid drugs over 5 years with positive TRAb. TCR sequences were obtained from RNA taken from PBMCs. Building the TCR beta libraries relied on iRepertoire HTBI primers, and CDR3 regions underwent Arm-PCR. One entry per CDR3 protein results from TCRdb running MiXCR on the multiplex PCR reads. The sample has about 290,000 distinct CDR3 sequences; around 21% are singletons. The sequencing used peripheral blood mononuclear cells (PBMCs), collected when the disease was refractory, from a patient treated with antithyroid drugs. These TCRs come from a female donor with Graves disease.

This clonotype was counted many times. The chain links TRBV20-1 to TRBJ1-6, with D maybe TRBD1 (5 bases). Germline V lookup: CDR1 DFQATT, CDR2 SNEGSKA (reference sequence). Trimming took 6 bases from V and 2 from J, leaving 17 bases between them. The CDR3 has 16 amino acids. CDR3 coding DNA: TGCAGTGCATCCGCCGGGACGGACCCCTATAATTCACCCCTCCACTTT. Protein: CSASAGTDPYNSPLHF.

This chain uses TRBV5-1 with TRBJ2-2, with a tentative D call TRBD1 (5 bases). CDR1 is SGHRS and CDR2 is YFSETQ in the germline V gene. This CDR3 has 15 residues. V dropped 0 bases and J dropped 0 bases, with 6 bases sitting between them. DNA of the CDR3: TGCGCCAGCAGCTTGGACAGGCCGAACACCGGGGAGCTGTTTTTT. It translates to CASSLDRPNTGELFF.

The CDR3: CASSRTGAYYEQYF. Here the CDR3 DNA reads TGTGCCAGCAGCCGGACCGGGGCCTACTACGAGCAGTACTTC. V usage is TRBV7-2 and J usage is TRBJ2-7; possibly TRBD1 or TRBD2 for D (5 bases each). Trimming shortened V by 5 bases and J by 3 bases, and 14 bases separated the two germline ends. CDR1 is SGHTA and CDR2 is FQGNSA in the germline V gene. The CDR3 has 14 residues.

This clonotype has a handful of counts. This chain connects TRBV7-2 to TRBJ2-3; 10 bases line up with TRBD2. Trimming cost V 3 bases and J 3 bases; bases outside gene matches: 15. Germline values: CDR1 SGHTA, CDR2 FQGNSA. The CDR3 has 19 amino acids. In DNA, the CDR3 is TGTGCCAGCAGCTTGGTTGGAGGGACTAGCGTATTAGTGACAGATACGCAGTATTTT. Encoded protein: CASSLVGGTSVLVTDTQYF.

A few counts support this clonotype. CDR3 DNA: TGCAGCGTTGTAGGCACAGGGGAAAAGAACACCTTC. This translates into CSVVGTGEKNTF. J is TRBJ1-2 and V is TRBV29-1; 7 nucleotides line up with TRBD1. Germline trimming cut 4 bases from V and 12 bases from J; bases unmatched to any gene: 11. This CDR3 is 12 amino acids long. The germline V gene has CDR1 SQVTM and CDR2 ANQGSEA.

The chain has TRBV27 and TRBJ1-6, with no clear D. V was shortened by 3 bases and J by 8 bases, with 8 bases between the two germline ends. This CDR3 has 13 amino acids. Germline CDR1 and CDR2: MNHEY and SMNVEV (reference sequence). CDR3 region: CASSFYQDSPLHF. In DNA, the CDR3 is TGTGCCAGCAGTTTTTATCAGGATTCACCCCTCCACTTT.

Ten or more counts support this clonotype. The CDR3, as DNA: TGTGCCAGCATCTTCAAATTGACGGACACTGAAGCTTTCTTT. Its protein is CASIFKLTDTEAFF. This chain uses TRBV5-4 with TRBJ1-1; D not certain. The CDR3 runs 14 residues. Germline V lookup: CDR1 SGHNT, CDR2 YYREEE (reference sequence). The V gene lost 6 bases and the J gene lost 3 bases, with 15 bases spanning the gap.

The chain uses TRBV25-1 and TRBJ2-2, with TRBD2 matching 14 bases. The CDR3 extends over 23 amino acids. CDR1 is MGHDK, CDR2 SYGVNS, per germline. V gave up 6 bases and J gave up 2 bases; unmatched junction bases: 23. The CDR3 DNA sequence: TGTGCCAGCAGCCATTGGGCCCAGGGGCGGGAGACTAGCGGGAGGGGAAACACCGGGGAGCTGTTTTTT. Translation gives CASSHWAQGRETSGRGNTGELFF.

This rearrangement joins TRBV29-1 to TRBJ1-1; D is ambiguous. The CDR3 totals 11 residues. The germline CDR1 and CDR2 sequences are SQVTM and ANQGSEA. Trimming left V 3 bases short and J 5 bases short, with 7 bases between. DNA for the CDR3: TGCAGCGTTGAGGATAGGACTGAAGCTTTCTTT. Residues: CSVEDRTEAFF.

In this sample, this clonotype turned up a few times. V is TRBV6-1 and J is TRBJ2-3, with D possibly matching TRBD1 (5 bases). V shed 7 bases and J shed 2 bases, with 13 bases lying between them. CDR1 and CDR2 from the germline V gene are MNHNS and SASEGT. The CDR3 covers 14 residues. The CDR3 is CASTTRQLTDTQYF. The CDR3 bases are TGTGCCAGCACCACCAGACAGCTCACAGATACGCAGTATTTT.

J is TRBJ1-5 and V is TRBV6-2 or TRBV6-3, with 8 bases that match TRBD1. With V trimmed by 11 bases and J by 5 bases, 23 bases remained unmatched. CDR3 length: 18 amino acids. Germline V gene lookup returns CDR1 MNHEY and CDR2 SVGEGT. CDR3 in DNA: TGTGCCCCCGGTCCCGAGACAGGGGACTTTATCAGGGATCAGCCCCAGCATTTT. This gives the protein CAPGPETGDFIRDQPQHF.

This clonotype was seen ten or more times. The V gene is TRBV30, the J gene TRBJ1-5; D is possibly TRBD1 (5 bases). Germline CDR1 and CDR2: GTSNPN and SVGIG (reference sequence). Deletions cut 5 bases from V and 6 bases from J, with 17 bases between. This CDR3 has 14 residues. CDR3 in DNA: TGTGCCTGGGGGGGAGACTCGTCCGGTCAGCCCCAGCATTTT. It specifies CAWGGDSSGQPQHF.

This clonotype has only a few counts. This chain uses TRBV29-1 with TRBJ2-5; D might be TRBD1 (6 bases). Looked up from germline, CDR1 is SQVTM and CDR2 is ANQGSEA. This CDR3 comprises 15 residues. V lost 1 base and J 4 bases, leaving 16 bases between the germline ends. The CDR3 loop reads CSVEGGQGYLETQYF. CDR3 DNA sequence: TGCAGCGTTGAAGGGGGGCAAGGGTACTTAGAGACCCAGTACTTC. Full variable domain (missing parts from reference TRBV29-1 and TRBJ2-5): SAVISQKPSRDICQRGTSLTIQCQVDSQVTMMFWYRQQPGQSLTLIATANQGSEATYESGFVIDKFPISRPNLTFSTLTVSNMSPEDSSIYLCSVEGGQGYLETQYFGPGTRLLVL.

This chain connects TRBV19 to TRBJ1-2, with D perhaps matching TRBD1 (6 bases). Germline V lookup: CDR1 LNHDA, CDR2 SQIVND (reference sequence). V lost 3 bases to trimming and J lost 3 bases, with 8 bases between them. The CDR3 sequence is 13 residues long. In DNA form, the CDR3 reads TGTGCCAGTAGTATTGCAGGGGACTATGGCTACACCTTC. Amino acid sequence: CASSIAGDYGYTF.

Notes on this clonotype: The CDR3 carries no conserved terminal phenylalanine or tryptophan, so it likely arises from a read error. The chain is built from TRBV20-1 and TRBJ2-5; TRBD2 matches at 12 bases. There are 16 residues in the CDR3. V trimming: 6 bases; J trimming: 0 bases; junction bases outside the gene matches: 8. Per germline, CDR1 DFQATT and CDR2 SNEGSKA (reference sequence). The CDR3 spells CSAAGLAGWYQETQYS. The DNA for the CDR3 is TGCAGTGCCGCCGGACTAGCGGGATGGTACCAAGAGACCCAGTACTCC.

This clonotype was seen many times. V and J are TRBV20-1 and TRBJ2-2, with 12 bases aligning to TRBD2. Looked up from germline, CDR1 is DFQATT and CDR2 is SNEGSKA (reference sequence). V lost 6 bases and J lost 4; bases outside the gene matches: 6. The CDR3 is 15 amino acids. CDR3 DNA: TGCAGTGCCTCCTCGGGACTAGCGGGCACCGGGGAGCTGTTTTTT. Translating it yields CSASSGLAGTGELFF.

This clonotype has ten or more counts. The J gene is TRBJ2-7, the V gene TRBV28, with TRBD1 matching over 8 bases. The V gene end was trimmed by 6 bases and the J gene end by 2 bases; junction bases not matched to a gene: 3. CDR3 size: 13 residues. CDR1 is MDHEN and CDR2 is SYDVKM in the germline V gene. The CDR3 region is CASRDRVPYEQYF. In DNA, the CDR3 is TGTGCCAGCAGGGACAGGGTCCCCTACGAGCAGTACTTC.

The rearrangement uses TRBV9 and TRBJ1-2; 8 bases map to TRBD1. The V segment lost 3 bases and the J segment 4 bases; nucleotides outside the gene matches: 11. Germline CDR1 is SGDLS and CDR2 is YYNGEE. CDR3 length: 16 residues. The CDR3 sequence: CASSAGIGTGTYGYTF. CDR3 nucleotide sequence: TGTGCCAGCAGCGCGGGAATCGGGACAGGAACCTATGGCTACACCTTC.

This clonotype was recorded a few times. The CDR3 here is CASSYSYNVPRDSPLHF. The CDR3 DNA sequence: TGTGCCAGCAGTTACTCATACAACGTCCCGAGGGATTCACCCCTCCACTTT. The chain couples TRBV6-5 to TRBJ1-6; the D is unclear. The CDR3 spans 17 residues. Germline V lookup: CDR1 MNHEY, CDR2 SVGAGI. Between the trimmed V and J ends, which lost 0 bases and 8 bases, there was a span of 17 bases.

This clonotype showed up many times. The chain couples TRBV2 to TRBJ1-5; D unclear. This CDR3 has 13 amino acids. The germline V gene has CDR1 SNHLY and CDR2 FYNNEI. V shed 4 bases and J shed 3 bases, with 7 bases lying between them. For the CDR3, the DNA is TGTGCCAGCAGTGGGACCGACAATCAGCCCCAGCATTTT. Residues: CASSGTDNQPQHF.

This clonotype has ten or more counts. V usage is TRBV7-2 and J usage is TRBJ2-6, with a possible D match to TRBD2 (5 bases). CDR3 length: 15 amino acids. The V gene's germline CDR1 is SGHTA and CDR2 FQGNSA. Trimming took 3 bases from V and 1 from J, leaving 7 bases between them. The chain's CDR3 is CASSLWESGANVLTF. CDR3 sequence (DNA): TGTGCCAGCAGCTTGTGGGAGTCTGGGGCCAACGTCCTGACTTTC.

Many counts were recorded for this clonotype. The chain links TRBV19 to TRBJ2-5; 7 bases align to TRBD2. After removal of 5 bases from V and 0 bases from J, the junction contained 9 bases not matched to a gene. This CDR3 spans 16 amino acids. Germline lookup yields CDR1 LNHDA and CDR2 SQIVND (reference sequence). CDR3 amino acids: CASSWGGSNDQETQYF. The CDR3 coding sequence is TGTGCCAGTAGTTGGGGCGGGAGCAATGACCAAGAGACCCAGTACTTC.

The V gene is TRBV4-1, the J gene TRBJ2-7, with D possibly TRBD2 on 7 matching bases. Per the germline V gene, CDR1 is MGHRA and CDR2 is YSYEKL. This CDR3 contains 16 residues. The V gene lost 1 base and the J gene lost 3 bases, with 16 bases spanning the gap. CDR3 sequence reads: CASSQGGGRIYYEQYF. CDR3 bases: TGCGCCAGCAGCCAAGGCGGGGGCAGAATCTACTACGAGCAGTACTTC.

As concerns this clonotype: Possible read error: a much larger clone is one base away. Likely a read error: the CDR3 ends without its conserved phenylalanine or tryptophan. CDR3 residues: CASSLGQRRSPLHL. The CDR3 DNA reads as TGTGCCAGCAGCTTGGGACAGCGCCGTTCACCCCTCCACCTT. The chain combines TRBV3-1 with TRBJ1-6, with 7 bases identical to TRBD1. J was trimmed by 9 bases and V by 5 bases; bases with no gene match: 7. CDR1 and CDR2 from the germline V gene are LGHDT and YNNKEL (reference sequence). CDR3 size: 14 residues.